The next 5 T cell receptor beta chains were all read from a single sample in a study of T cell repertoires in cytomegalovirus infection. Each CDR3 protein is one row after TCRdb ran MiXCR on the reads. This table holds a few hundred thousand distinct CDR3 sequences, about 18% found once. Sequenced material: CD8+ T cells from PBMCs. The receptors stem from a human donor in good health (CMV status not recorded). Some clones in this sample may be carry-over from other donors' samples.

This clonotype has at least ten counts. This rearrangement joins TRBV28 to TRBJ2-2, with D unclear. Trimming removed 1 base at V and 3 bases at J, with 3 bases between. Germline V lookup: CDR1 MDHEN, CDR2 SYDVKM. The CDR3 is 13 amino acids. The CDR3 loop is CASSLFYTGELFF. DNA of the CDR3: TGTGCCAGCAGTTTATTCTACACCGGGGAGCTGTTTTTT.

The chain carries TRBV28 and TRBJ1-1, with 7 bases lining up with TRBD1. Germline assignment: CDR1 MDHEN and CDR2 SYDVKM. The CDR3 runs to 15 residues. The trim removed 3 bases at V and 10 bases at J, leaving 14 bases unmatched. Written as DNA, the CDR3 is TGTGCCAGCAGTTTGTACAGGGGTAGTCTCCTGGGAGCTTTCTTT. It is translated as CASSLYRGSLLGAFF.

This clonotype was seen repeatedly, ten times or more. The CDR3: CASSLDPRGVNQPQHF. In nucleotides, the CDR3 is TGTGCCAGCAGCTTGGACCCTCGGGGGGTCAATCAGCCCCAGCATTTT. V is TRBV7-2 and J is TRBJ1-5; D is perhaps TRBD1 (5 bases). With 3 bases removed from V and 3 bases from J, the gap between germline ends came to 15 bases. Germline CDR1 SGHTA, CDR2 FQGNSA. The CDR3 sequence is 16 residues long.

The chain uses TRBV12-3 or TRBV12-4 and TRBJ2-2, with a weak D call TRBD2 (5 bases). Trimming removed 9 bases from V and 6 bases from J, with 8 bases in between. The CDR3 is made up of 11 amino acids. The CDR3 loop reads CASRDSGELFF. The CDR3 DNA follows: TGTGCCAGTCGGGATTCCGGGGAGCTGTTTTTT.

This clonotype was observed many times. The rearrangement uses TRBV11-1 and TRBJ2-3; 14 positions match TRBD2. The CDR3 has 17 residues. Trimming at V came to 6 bases and at J to 2 bases, leaving 7 bases not matched to a gene. Germline V gives CDR1 SGHAT, CDR2 FQDESV (reference sequence). The CDR3 DNA is TGTGCCAGCAGTCGGGGGACTAGCGGGGGAAACACAGATACGCAGTATTTT. Encoded protein: CASSRGTSGGNTDTQYF.